The 13 T cell receptor beta chains reported below all come from one sample, sequenced in a study of blood T cells in healthy people across ages (dated by TCRdb to the mid-2010s). Libraries were prepared through 5' RACE. For sequencing, an Illumina HiSeq 2500 was employed. The second PCR ran for roughly 7 to 11 cycles and used a J-beta primer mix along with a sample-barcoded 5' primer. The public reads were reprocessed in TCRdb via fastp at Q25 and MiXCR, keeping in-frame beta chains. Entries that share a CDR3 protein sequence are merged under the most common genes and DNA. For this sample there are just under 750,000 distinct CDR3 sequences; about 20% appear just once. The ten largest clones add up to roughly 22% of the sample. Source material: blood. All receptors derive from a man in his sixties or seventies in good health.

This chain joins TRBV6-1 and TRBJ2-7; 7 nucleotides agree with TRBD2. CDR1 and CDR2 from the germline V gene are MNHNS and SASEGT. The CDR3 runs to 16 residues. J lost 4 bases, V lost 6 bases, and 15 bases had no gene match. DNA of the CDR3: TGTGCCAGCAGCCGTTTGGTGACCAGCGGGAATTACGAGCAGTACTTC. It translates to CASSRLVTSGNYEQYF.

The V gene is TRBV12-3 or TRBV12-4, the J gene TRBJ1-2, with TRBD1 matching 10 bases. The length of the CDR3 is 14 residues. The V and J ends lost 5 bases and 7 bases, in that order; junction bases with no gene match: 7. The CDR3 DNA reads as TGTGCCAGCAGTAACCTGGACAGGGGGGGTGGCTACACCTTC. It yields the protein CASSNLDRGGGYTF.

This chain joins TRBV18 and TRBJ2-3, with 7 bases lining up with TRBD2. V lost 3 bases, J lost 2 bases, and 8 bases stayed unmatched. The CDR3 is 16 residues long. Germline V gene lookup returns CDR1 KGHSH and CDR2 LQKENI. CDR3 protein: CASSPPQRGYTDTQYF. CDR3 sequence (DNA): TGTGCCAGCTCACCCCCACAGCGGGGCTACACAGATACGCAGTATTTT.

This clonotype was counted many times. The V call is TRBV5-5, the J call TRBJ2-5; 8 positions match TRBD1. The closer fit of TRBJ2-1 to the DNA end suggests the J call may be wrong. The CDR3 is made up of 12 amino acids. CDR1 SGHKS and CDR2 YYEKEE come from the germline V gene (reference sequence). The CDR3 DNA is TGTGCCAGCAGCCCGGACAGGGACGAGCAGTTCTTC. Amino acid sequence: CASSPDRDEQFF.

The rearrangement uses TRBV5-1 and TRBJ2-3; 10 bases map to TRBD1. The CDR3 totals 15 residues. CDR1 and CDR2 from the germline V gene are SGHRS and YFSETQ. V was clipped by 6 bases and J by 2 bases; unmatched bases: 6. DNA of the CDR3: TGCGCCAGCACTGACAGGGGGCAACCCACAGATACGCAGTATTTT. Protein: CASTDRGQPTDTQYF.

This clonotype was seen a handful of times. V is TRBV9 and J is TRBJ2-1; no clear D. The CDR3 totals 12 residues. V was trimmed by 0 bases and J by 9 bases, leaving 7 bases between them. The V gene's germline CDR1 is SGDLS and CDR2 YYNGEE. CDR3 nucleotides: TGTGCCAGCAGCGTAGTCACGGGTGAGCAGTTCTTC. Encoded protein: CASSVVTGEQFF.

At least ten counts were recorded for this clonotype. V is TRBV20-1 and J is TRBJ2-3; 9 bases are shared with TRBD2. The germline CDR1 and CDR2 sequences are DFQATT and SNEGSKA (reference sequence). The CDR3 has 14 amino acids. As DNA, the CDR3 is TGCAGCTGGGGTAGCGGGGGACAAACAGATACGCAGTATTTT. Encoded protein: CSWGSGGQTDTQYF.

V usage is TRBV6-1 and J usage is TRBJ1-2; D is unclear. Trimming stripped 7 bases from V and 4 bases from J, with 10 bases between. The germline V gene has CDR1 MNHNS and CDR2 SASEGT. The CDR3 is made up of 12 amino acids. CDR3 sequence: CASISLGYGYTF. The CDR3 nucleotides read TGTGCCAGCATATCCCTAGGCTATGGCTACACCTTC.

This clonotype showed up just a few times. J is TRBJ2-5 and V is TRBV3-1; TRBD2 agrees at 11 bases. The DNA end favors TRBJ2-7, so the J call may be wrong. The CDR3 is 15 residues long. Per germline, CDR1 LGHDT and CDR2 YNNKEL (reference sequence). Written as DNA, the CDR3 is TGTGCCAGCAGCCAAGGACTAGCGGGGATCTACGAGCAGTACTTC. Amino acids: CASSQGLAGIYEQYF.

About this clonotype itself: A much larger clone differs by one base, so this may be a read error. The missing conserved phenylalanine or tryptophan at the end of this CDR3 makes a read error likely. V and J are TRBV5-1 and TRBJ2-3; 13 nucleotides agree with TRBD2. Germline V CDR1 and CDR2: SGHRS, YFSETQ. The J segment lost 2 bases and the V segment lost 2 bases, leaving 5 bases of the junction unmatched. The CDR3 spans 17 residues. CDR3 in amino acids: CASSLFGTSGTTDTQYS. The CDR3 bases are TGCGCCAGCAGCTTATTCGGGACTAGCGGGACCACAGATACGCAGTATTCT.

V and J are TRBV7-9 and TRBJ2-3; D call uncertain. This CDR3 has 13 residues. Germline CDR1 is SEHNR and CDR2 is FQNEAQ (reference sequence). V lost 7 bases to trimming and J lost 6 bases, with 14 bases between them. The CDR3 DNA is TGTGCCAGCACCGCGGTGTCGACCGATACGCAGTATTTT. Translation gives CASTAVSTDTQYF. The complete variable domain, with remaining parts taken from reference TRBV7-9 and TRBJ2-3, reads DTGVSQNPRHKITKRGQNVTFRCDPISEHNRLYWYRQTLGQGPEFLTYFQNEAQLEKSRLLSDRFSAERPKGSFSTLEIQRTEQGDSAMYLCASTAVSTDTQYFGPGTRLTVL.

The J gene is TRBJ2-3, the V gene TRBV10-3, with 13 bases identical to TRBD2. V lost 6 bases and J lost 2; bases outside the gene matches: 2. CDR3 length equals 15 residues. CDR1 is ENHRY, CDR2 SYGVKD, per germline. CDR3 coding DNA: TGTGCCATCAGCACTAGCGGGGGGGTCACAGATACGCAGTATTTT. As protein: CAISTSGGVTDTQYF.

The rearrangement uses TRBV6-2 or TRBV6-3 and TRBJ2-1; D gene uncertain. The DNA matches TRBJ2-7 better at its end, which makes the J call doubtful. The CDR3 runs 14 residues. Germline CDR1 and CDR2: MNHEY and SVGEGT. CDR3 in amino acids: CASSYSSGSYEQYV. In nucleotides, the CDR3 is TGTGCCAGCAGTTACTCGAGTGGGTCCTACGAGCAGTACGTC.